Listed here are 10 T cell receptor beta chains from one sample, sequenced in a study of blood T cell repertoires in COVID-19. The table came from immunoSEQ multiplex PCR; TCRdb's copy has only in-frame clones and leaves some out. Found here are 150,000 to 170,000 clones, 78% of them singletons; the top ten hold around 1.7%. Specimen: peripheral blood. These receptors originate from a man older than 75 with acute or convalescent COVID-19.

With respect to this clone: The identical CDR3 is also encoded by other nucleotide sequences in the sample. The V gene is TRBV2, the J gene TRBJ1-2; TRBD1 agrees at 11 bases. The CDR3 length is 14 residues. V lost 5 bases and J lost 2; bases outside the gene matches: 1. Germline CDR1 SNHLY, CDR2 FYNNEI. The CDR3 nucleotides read TGTGCCAGCAGTCGGGACAGGGGGAACTATGGCTACACCTTC. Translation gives CASSRDRGNYGYTF. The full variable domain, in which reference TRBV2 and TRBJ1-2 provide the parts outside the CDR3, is EPEVTQTPSHQVTQMGQEVILRCVPISNHLYFYWYRQILGQKVEFLVSFYNNEISEKSEIFDDQFSVERPDGSNFTLKIRSTKLEDSAMYFCASSRDRGNYGYTFGSGTRLTVV.

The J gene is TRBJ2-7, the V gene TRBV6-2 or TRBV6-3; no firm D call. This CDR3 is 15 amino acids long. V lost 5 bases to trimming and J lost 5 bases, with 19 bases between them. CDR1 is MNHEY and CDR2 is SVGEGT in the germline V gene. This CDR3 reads CASSTTGSRPHEQYF. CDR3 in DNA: TGTGCCAGCAGTACCACCGGGTCACGGCCTCACGAGCAGTACTTC.

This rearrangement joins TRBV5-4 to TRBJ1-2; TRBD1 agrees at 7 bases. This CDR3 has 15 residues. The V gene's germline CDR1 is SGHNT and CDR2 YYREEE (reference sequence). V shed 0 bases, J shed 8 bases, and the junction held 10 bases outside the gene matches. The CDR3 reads CASSLGQGQSGGYTF. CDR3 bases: TGTGCCAGCAGCTTGGGACAGGGTCAGTCGGGGGGCTACACCTTC.

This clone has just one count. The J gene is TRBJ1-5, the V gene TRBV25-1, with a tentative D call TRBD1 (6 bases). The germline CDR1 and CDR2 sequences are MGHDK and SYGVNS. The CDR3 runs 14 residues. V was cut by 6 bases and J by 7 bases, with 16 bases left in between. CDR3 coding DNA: TGTGCCAGCAGATCATCAGGGGAGGGACAGCCCCAGCATTTT. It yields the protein CASRSSGEGQPQHF.

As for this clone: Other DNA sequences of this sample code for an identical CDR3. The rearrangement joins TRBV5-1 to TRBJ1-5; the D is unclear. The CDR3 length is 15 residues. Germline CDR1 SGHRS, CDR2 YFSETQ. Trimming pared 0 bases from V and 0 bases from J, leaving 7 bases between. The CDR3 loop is CASSLDSNSNQPQHF. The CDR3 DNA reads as TGCGCCAGCAGCTTGGATAGCAATAGCAATCAGCCCCAGCATTTT.

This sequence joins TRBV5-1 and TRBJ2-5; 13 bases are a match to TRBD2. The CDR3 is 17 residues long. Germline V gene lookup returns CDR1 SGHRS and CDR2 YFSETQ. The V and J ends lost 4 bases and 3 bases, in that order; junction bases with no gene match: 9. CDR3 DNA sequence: TGCGCCAGCAGCCCGGGACTAGCGGGGTCTACGGAAGAGACCCAGTACTTC. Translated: CASSPGLAGSTEETQYF.

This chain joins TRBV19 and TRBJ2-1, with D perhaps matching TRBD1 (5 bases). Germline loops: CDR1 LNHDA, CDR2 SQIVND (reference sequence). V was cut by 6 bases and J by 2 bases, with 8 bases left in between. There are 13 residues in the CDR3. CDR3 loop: CASSRVAYNEQFF. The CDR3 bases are TGTGCCAGTAGCAGGGTTGCCTACAATGAGCAGTTCTTC.

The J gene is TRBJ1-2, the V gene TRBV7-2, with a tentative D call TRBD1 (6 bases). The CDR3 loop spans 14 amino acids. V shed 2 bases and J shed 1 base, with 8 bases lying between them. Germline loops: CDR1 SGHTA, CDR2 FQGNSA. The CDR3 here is CASSLQGRNYGYTF. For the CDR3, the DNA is TGTGCCAGCAGCTTACAGGGGCGTAACTATGGCTACACCTTC.

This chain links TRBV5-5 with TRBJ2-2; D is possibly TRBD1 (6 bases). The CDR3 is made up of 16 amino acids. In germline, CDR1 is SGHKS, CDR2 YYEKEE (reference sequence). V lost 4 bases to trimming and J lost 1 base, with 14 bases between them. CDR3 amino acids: CASSRTGTQNTGELFF. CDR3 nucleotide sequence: TGTGCCAGCAGCAGAACCGGGACACAGAACACCGGGGAGCTGTTTTTT.

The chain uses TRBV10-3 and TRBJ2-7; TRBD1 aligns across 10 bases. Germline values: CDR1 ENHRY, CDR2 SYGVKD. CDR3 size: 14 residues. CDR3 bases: TGTGCCATCAGTGAGTCGGGACAGGGGTACGTGCAGTACGTC. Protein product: CAISESGQGYVQYV.